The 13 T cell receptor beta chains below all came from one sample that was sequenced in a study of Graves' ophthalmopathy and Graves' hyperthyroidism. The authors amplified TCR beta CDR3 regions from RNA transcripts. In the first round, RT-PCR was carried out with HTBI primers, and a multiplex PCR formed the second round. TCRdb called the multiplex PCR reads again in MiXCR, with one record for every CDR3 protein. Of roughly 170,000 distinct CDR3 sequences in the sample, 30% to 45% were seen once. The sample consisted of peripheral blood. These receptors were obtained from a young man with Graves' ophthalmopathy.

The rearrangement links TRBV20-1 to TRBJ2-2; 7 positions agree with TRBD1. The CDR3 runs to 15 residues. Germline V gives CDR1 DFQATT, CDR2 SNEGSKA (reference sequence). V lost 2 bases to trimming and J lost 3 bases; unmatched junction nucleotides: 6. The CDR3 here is CSARSQGSYTGELFF. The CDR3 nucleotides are TGCAGTGCTAGATCACAGGGGTCCTACACCGGGGAGCTGTTTTTT.

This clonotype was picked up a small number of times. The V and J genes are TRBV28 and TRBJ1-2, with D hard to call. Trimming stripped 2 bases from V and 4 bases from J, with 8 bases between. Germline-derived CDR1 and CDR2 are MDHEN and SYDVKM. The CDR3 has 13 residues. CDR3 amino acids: CASSLAAIYGYTF. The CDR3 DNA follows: TGTGCCAGCAGTTTAGCAGCGATCTATGGCTACACCTTC.

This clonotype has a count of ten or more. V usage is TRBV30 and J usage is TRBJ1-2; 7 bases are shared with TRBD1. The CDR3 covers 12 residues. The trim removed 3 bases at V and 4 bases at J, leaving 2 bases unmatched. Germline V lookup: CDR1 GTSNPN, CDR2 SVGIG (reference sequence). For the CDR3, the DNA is TGTGCCTGGAGAGGGACAGCCTATGGCTACACCTTC. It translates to CAWRGTAYGYTF.

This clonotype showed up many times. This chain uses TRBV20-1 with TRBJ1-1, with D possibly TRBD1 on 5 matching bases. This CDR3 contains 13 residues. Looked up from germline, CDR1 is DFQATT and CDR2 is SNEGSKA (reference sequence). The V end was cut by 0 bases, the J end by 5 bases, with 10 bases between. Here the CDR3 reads CSARDPGFTEAFF. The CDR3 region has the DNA TGCAGTGCTAGAGATCCAGGGTTTACTGAAGCTTTCTTT.

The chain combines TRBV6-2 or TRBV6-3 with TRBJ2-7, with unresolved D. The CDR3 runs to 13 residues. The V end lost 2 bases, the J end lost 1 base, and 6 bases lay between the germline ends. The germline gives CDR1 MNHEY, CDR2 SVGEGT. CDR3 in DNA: TGTGCCAGCAGTTACGGTCCTTCCTACGAGCAGTACTTC. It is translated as CASSYGPSYEQYF.

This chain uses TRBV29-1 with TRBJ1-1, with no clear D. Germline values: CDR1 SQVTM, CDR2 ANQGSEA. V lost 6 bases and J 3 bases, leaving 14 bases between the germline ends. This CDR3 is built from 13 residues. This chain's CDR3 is CSVATQADTEAFF. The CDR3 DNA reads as TGCAGCGTCGCCACCCAAGCGGACACTGAAGCTTTCTTT.

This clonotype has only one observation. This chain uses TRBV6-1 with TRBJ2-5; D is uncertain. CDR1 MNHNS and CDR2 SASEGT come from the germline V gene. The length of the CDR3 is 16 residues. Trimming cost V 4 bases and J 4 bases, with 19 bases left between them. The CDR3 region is CASSALVGSPTETQYF. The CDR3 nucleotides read TGTGCCAGCAGTGCCTTGGTTGGCAGCCCAACAGAGACCCAGTACTTC.

Here the CDR3 DNA reads TGCAGCCTGTCCCCCGGCAGGGGGCACGACGAGCAGTACTTC. Encoded protein: CSLSPGRGHDEQYF. The chain combines TRBV29-1 with TRBJ2-7, with 8 positions matching TRBD1. This CDR3 is built from 14 residues. Germline lookup yields CDR1 SQVTM and CDR2 ANQGSEA. The junction had 14 bases not matched to a gene; V was cut back by 8 bases and J by 5 bases.

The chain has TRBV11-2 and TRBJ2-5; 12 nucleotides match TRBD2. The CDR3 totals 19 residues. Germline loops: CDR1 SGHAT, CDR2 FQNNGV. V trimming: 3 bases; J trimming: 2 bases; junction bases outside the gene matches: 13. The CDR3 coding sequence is TGTGCCAGCAGCTTGTCCCTAGCGGGAGGGGGGCGAAGGCAAGAGACCCAGTACTTC. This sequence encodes CASSLSLAGGGRRQETQYF.

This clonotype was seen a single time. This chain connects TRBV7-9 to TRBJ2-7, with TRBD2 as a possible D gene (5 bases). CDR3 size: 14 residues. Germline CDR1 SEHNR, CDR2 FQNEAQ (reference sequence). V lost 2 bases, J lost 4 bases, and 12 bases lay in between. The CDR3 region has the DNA TGTGCCAGCAGCTTAAGTTCGGGAAGATACGAGCAGTACTTC. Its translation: CASSLSSGRYEQYF.

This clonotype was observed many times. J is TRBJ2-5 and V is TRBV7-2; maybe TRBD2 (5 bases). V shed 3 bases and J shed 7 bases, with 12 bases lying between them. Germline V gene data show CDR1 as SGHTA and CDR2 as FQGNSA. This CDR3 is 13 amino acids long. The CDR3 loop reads CASSFGEGGTQYF. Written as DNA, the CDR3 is TGTGCCAGCAGCTTCGGGGAAGGCGGGACCCAGTACTTC.

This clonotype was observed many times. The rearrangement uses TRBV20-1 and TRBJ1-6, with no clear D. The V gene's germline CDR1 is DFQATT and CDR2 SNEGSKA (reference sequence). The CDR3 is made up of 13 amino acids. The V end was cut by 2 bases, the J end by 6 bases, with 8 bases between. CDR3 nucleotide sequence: TGCAGTGCTAGACAGGCTTTTAATTCACCCCTCCACTTT. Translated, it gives CSARQAFNSPLHF.

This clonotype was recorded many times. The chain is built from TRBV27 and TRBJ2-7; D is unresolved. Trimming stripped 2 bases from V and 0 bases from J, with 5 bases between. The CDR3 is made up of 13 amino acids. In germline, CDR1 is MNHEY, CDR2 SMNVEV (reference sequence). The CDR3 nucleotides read TGTGCCAGCAGTTTAACATACTCCTACGAGCAGTACTTC. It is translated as CASSLTYSYEQYF.